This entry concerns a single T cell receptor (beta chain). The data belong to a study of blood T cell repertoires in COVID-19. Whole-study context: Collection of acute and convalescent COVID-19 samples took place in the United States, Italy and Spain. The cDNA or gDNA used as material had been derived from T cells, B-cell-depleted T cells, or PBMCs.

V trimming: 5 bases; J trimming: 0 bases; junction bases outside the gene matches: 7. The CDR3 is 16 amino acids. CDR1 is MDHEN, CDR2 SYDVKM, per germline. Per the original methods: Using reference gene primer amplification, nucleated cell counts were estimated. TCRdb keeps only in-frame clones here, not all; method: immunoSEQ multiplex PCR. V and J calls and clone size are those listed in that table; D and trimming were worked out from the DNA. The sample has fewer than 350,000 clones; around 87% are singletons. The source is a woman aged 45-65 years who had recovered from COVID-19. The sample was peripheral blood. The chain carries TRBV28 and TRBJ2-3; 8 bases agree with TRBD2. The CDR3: CASSPHSGVSTDTQYF. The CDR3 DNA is TGTGCCAGCAGTCCCCATAGCGGGGTAAGCACAGATACGCAGTATTTT.